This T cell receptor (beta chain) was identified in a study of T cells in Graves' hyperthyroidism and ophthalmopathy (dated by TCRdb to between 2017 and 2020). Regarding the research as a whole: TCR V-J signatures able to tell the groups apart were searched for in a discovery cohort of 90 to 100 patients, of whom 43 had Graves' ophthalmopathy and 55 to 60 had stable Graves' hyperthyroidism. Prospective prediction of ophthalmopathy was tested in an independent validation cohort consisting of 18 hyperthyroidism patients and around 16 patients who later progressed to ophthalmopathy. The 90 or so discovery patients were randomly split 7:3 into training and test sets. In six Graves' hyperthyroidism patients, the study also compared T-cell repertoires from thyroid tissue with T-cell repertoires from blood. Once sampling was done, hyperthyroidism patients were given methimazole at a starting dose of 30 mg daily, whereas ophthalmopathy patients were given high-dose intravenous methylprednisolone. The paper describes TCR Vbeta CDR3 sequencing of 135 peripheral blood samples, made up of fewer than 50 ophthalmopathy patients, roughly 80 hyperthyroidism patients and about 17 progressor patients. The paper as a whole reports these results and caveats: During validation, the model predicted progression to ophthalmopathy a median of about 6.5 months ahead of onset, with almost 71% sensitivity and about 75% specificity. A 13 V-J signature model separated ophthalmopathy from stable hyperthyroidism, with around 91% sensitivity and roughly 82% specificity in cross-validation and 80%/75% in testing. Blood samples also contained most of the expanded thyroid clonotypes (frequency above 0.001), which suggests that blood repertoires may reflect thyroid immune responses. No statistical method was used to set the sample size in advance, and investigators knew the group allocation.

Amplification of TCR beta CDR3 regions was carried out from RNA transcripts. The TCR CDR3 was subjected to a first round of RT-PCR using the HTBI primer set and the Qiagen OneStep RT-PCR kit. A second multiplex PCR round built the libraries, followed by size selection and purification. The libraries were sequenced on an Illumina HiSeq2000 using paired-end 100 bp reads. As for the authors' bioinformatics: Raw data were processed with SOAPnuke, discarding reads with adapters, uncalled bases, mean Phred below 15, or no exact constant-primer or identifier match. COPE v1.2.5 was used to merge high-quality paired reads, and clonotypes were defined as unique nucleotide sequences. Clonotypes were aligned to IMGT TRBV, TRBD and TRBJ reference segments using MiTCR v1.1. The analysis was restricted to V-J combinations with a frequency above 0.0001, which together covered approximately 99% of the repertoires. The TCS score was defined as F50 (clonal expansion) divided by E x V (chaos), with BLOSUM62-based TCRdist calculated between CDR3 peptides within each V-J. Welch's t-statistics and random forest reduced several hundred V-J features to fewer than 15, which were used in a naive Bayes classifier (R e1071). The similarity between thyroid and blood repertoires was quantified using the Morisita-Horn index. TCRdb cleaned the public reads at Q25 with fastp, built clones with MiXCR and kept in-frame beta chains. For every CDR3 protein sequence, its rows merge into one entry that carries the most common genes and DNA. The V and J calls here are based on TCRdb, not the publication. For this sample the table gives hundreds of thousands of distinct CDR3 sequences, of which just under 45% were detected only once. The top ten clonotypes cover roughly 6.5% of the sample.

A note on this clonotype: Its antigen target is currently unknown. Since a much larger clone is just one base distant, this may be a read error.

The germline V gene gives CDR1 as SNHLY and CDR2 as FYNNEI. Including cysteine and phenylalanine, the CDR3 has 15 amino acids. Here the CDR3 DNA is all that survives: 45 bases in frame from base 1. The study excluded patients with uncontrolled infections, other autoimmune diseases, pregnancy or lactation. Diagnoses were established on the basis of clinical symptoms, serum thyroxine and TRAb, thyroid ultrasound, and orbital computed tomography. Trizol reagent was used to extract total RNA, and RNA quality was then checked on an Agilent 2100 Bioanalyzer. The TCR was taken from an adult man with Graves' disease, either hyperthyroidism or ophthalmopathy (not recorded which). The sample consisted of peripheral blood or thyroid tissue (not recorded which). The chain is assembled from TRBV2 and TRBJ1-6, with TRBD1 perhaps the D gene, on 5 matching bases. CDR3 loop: CTSSEYMGGNSPLHF. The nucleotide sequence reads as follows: TGTACCAGCAGTGAATACATGGGGGGGAATTCACCCCTCCACTTT.